Shown below are 6 T cell receptor beta chains from a single sample sequenced in a study of T cells in Graves' hyperthyroidism and ophthalmopathy (dated by TCRdb to the late 2010s). Preparation of the library involved multiplex PCR. Sequenced on an Illumina HiSeq 2000. The TCR beta CDR3 regions were amplified from the RNA transcripts. The TCR CDR3 was subjected to a first round of RT-PCR using the HTBI primer set and the Qiagen OneStep RT-PCR kit. In-frame beta chains were kept once TCRdb had trimmed the public reads at Q25 with fastp and called clones with MiXCR. Identical CDR3 protein sequences are pooled into one entry, listed with their most common genes and DNA. The table for this sample lists 480,000 or so distinct CDR3 sequences; roughly an eighth of them were counted only once. Less than 20% of the sample rests with the top ten. What was sequenced was blood. These receptors originate from a woman between 18 and 29 years old with Graves' hyperthyroidism.

This chain joins TRBV2 and TRBJ2-1, with 15 nucleotides matching TRBD2. The assigned J gene may be wrong: the sequence end matches TRBJ2-7 better. The CDR3 has 14 residues. CDR1 SNHLY and CDR2 FYNNEI come from the germline V gene. CDR3: CASRGLAGGNEQYV. Here the CDR3 DNA reads TGTGCCAGCCGGGGACTAGCGGGGGGCAATGAGCAGTACGTC.

This clonotype was counted many times. The chain joins TRBV4-1 to TRBJ2-7; TRBD2 matches 7 bases. The CDR3 runs to 15 residues. The V segment lost 0 bases and the J segment 1 base; nucleotides outside the gene matches: 3. The germline CDR1 and CDR2 sequences are MGHRA and YSYEKL. The CDR3 DNA reads TGCGCCAGCAGCCAAGAAGCTAGCGGATCCTACGAGCAGTACTTC. This translates into CASSQEASGSYEQYF.

This clonotype was seen ten or more times. The V call is TRBV24-1, the J call TRBJ2-2, with 10 bases aligning to TRBD1. Germline V gene sequence: CDR1 KGHDR, CDR2 SFDVKD. This CDR3 is built from 15 residues. The junction had 5 bases not matched to a gene; V was cut back by 4 bases and J by 7 bases. As DNA, the CDR3 is TGTGCCACCAGTGAATCGGGACAGGGGAGCGGGGAGCTGTTTTTT. Protein sequence: CATSESGQGSGELFF.

This clonotype was detected many times. The chain has TRBV12-3 or TRBV12-4 and TRBJ2-2, with 9 bases lining up with TRBD2. The length of the CDR3 is 15 residues. V was clipped by 7 bases and J by 5 bases; unmatched bases: 8. CDR3 coding DNA: TGTGCCAGCACATACTCAGCGGGAGGAACCGGGGAGCTGTTTTTT. Protein product: CASTYSAGGTGELFF.

This clonotype was seen many times. The DNA of the CDR3 is TGTGCCAGCAGCTTAGTTCTCCCCCCAGGACAGGGCGATTCCCGGGACTACGAGCAGTACTTC. Translated: CASSLVLPPGQGDSRDYEQYF. The chain carries TRBV11-1 and TRBJ2-7; TRBD1 matches at 8 bases. This CDR3 is built from 21 residues. CDR1 is SGHAT and CDR2 is FQDESV in the germline V gene (reference sequence). V lost 1 base and J lost 3; bases outside the gene matches: 23.

This chain joins TRBV6-1 and TRBJ2-7, with D maybe TRBD2 (5 bases). The V end lost 9 bases, the J end lost 0 bases, and 12 bases lay between the germline ends. CDR3 size: 13 residues. The V gene's germline CDR1 is MNHNS and CDR2 SASEGT. Here the CDR3 DNA reads TGTGCCAGTGGCACTAGAGGCTCCTACGAGCAGTACTTC. Residues: CASGTRGSYEQYF.